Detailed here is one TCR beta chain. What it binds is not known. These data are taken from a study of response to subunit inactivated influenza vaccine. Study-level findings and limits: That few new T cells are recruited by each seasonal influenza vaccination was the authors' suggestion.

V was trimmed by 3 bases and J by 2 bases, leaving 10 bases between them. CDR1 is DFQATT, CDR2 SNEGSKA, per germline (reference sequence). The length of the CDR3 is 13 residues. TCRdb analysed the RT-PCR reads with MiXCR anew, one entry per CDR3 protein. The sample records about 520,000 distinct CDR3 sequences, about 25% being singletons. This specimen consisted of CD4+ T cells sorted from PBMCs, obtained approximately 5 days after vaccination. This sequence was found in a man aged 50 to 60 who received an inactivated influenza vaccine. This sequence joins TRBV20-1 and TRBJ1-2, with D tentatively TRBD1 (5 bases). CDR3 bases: TGCAGTGCTAGCAGGGTAATAAACTATGGCTACACCTTC. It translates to CSASRVINYGYTF.